This T cell receptor (beta chain) was sequenced for a study of response to subunit inactivated influenza vaccine. TCRdb reprocessed the RT-PCR reads via MiXCR and lists one record per CDR3 protein. Of about 650,000 distinct CDR3 sequences listed, 12% to 15% are singletons. Overall study findings and caveats: Authors suggested few new T cells are recruited by each seasonal influenza vaccination.

CDR3 length: 15 residues. Germline V gives CDR1 SGHDN, CDR2 FVKESK. The V end lost 1 base, the J end lost 2 bases, and 9 bases lay between the germline ends. To note about this clonotype: Its target is unknown.

This chain uses TRBV14 with TRBJ2-1, with D tentatively TRBD1 (5 bases). The receptor was isolated from a man aged 45-65 years who received an inactivated influenza vaccine. The specimen comprised PBMCs from blood, sampled 14 to 15 days before vaccination. CDR3 sequence (DNA): TGTGCCAGCAGCCAAGGACAGAGAACCTACAATGAGCAGTTCTTC. Encoded protein: CASSQGQRTYNEQFF.